This T cell receptor beta chain is drawn from a study of PD-L1 blockade in urothelial cancer. Study in general: Study patients had been treated with 0 to 3 previous chemotherapy regimens. Blood underwent analysis 3 weeks (second dose) and 6 weeks after treatment began. Blood samples had a median of approximately 140,000 T cells, tens of thousands of unique TCRs, and clonality around 0.08.

Documented time point: pretreatment peripheral blood. Data came from immunoSEQ multiplex PCR; TCRdb stores just in-frame clones and leaves some out. The repertoire holds 75,000 to 95,000 clones, with around four fifths as singletons. The source is a man aged 35 to 55 with urothelial cancer. This material consisted of PBMCs, taken around atezolizumab (anti-PD-L1) treatment.

The CDR3 DNA sequence: TGTGCCATCAGTCTCGGGACTAGCGGGAGTAATGAGCAGTTCTTC. It codes for CAISLGTSGSNEQFF. This chain connects TRBV10-3 to TRBJ2-1; 14 nucleotides align to TRBD2. The germline V gene encodes CDR1 ENHRY and CDR2 SYGVKD. CDR3 length: 15 residues. After removal of 5 bases from V and 7 bases from J, the junction contained 4 bases not matched to a gene.